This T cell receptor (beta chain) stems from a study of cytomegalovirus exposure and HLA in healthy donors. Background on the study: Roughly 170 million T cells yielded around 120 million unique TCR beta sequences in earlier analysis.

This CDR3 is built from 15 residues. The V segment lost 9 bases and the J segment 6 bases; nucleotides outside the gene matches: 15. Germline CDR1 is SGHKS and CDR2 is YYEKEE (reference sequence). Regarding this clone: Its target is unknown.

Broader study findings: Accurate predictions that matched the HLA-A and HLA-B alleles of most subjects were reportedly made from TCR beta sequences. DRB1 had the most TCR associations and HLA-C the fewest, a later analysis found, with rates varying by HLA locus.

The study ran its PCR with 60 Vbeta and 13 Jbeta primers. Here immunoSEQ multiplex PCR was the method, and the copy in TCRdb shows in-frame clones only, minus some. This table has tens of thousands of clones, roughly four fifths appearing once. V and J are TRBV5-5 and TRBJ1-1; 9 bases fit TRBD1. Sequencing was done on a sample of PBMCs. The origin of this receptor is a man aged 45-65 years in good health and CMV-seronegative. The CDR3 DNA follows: TGTGCCACCTACCACGGAGGGACAGGGTTTGCTGAAGCTTTCTTT. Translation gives CATYHGGTGFAEAFF.